This T cell receptor (beta chain) was captured in a study of cytomegalovirus exposure and HLA in healthy donors. Findings and caveats of the study: The likely origin of a cluster of highly shared sequence variants was a sequencing artifact. Several of the most significant clusters appeared, in a later analysis, to be linked to common viral pathogens. The study found most TCR sequences rare, yet found some public TCRs in many donors.

Germline assignment: CDR1 SGHTS and CDR2 YDEGEE. V lost 2 bases, J lost 6 bases, and 12 bases lay in between. CDR3 length equals 14 residues. This PCR relied on a set of 60 Vbeta primers and 13 Jbeta primers. Method: immunoSEQ multiplex PCR; TCRdb's copy keeps in-frame clones and lacks some. Here the sample spans 90,000 to 110,000 clones, 75% to 85% being singletons. A word on this clone: The antigen is unknown.

This sequence joins TRBV5-8 and TRBJ1-5; maybe TRBD1 (5 bases). The source is a man between 18 and 35 years old in good health and CMV-seronegative. The sequenced sample consisted of PBMCs. CDR3 nucleotides: TGTGCCAGCAGCTTTGGGGACTCGGGTCAGCCCCAGCATTTT. This sequence encodes CASSFGDSGQPQHF.